This passage covers 32 T cell receptor beta chains from one sample sequenced in a study of control samples from healthy donors and cancer patients. The data were produced by immunoSEQ multiplex PCR, yet TCRdb's version contains in-frame clones alone and is incomplete. The table has 15,000 to 20,000 clones, less than 90% seen once; the top ten hold 25% to 35%. The sample comprised PBMCs. The receptors derive from a woman in her seventies with lung cancer.

The gene calls are TRBV7-2 and TRBJ2-2; D is possibly TRBD2 (6 bases). CDR3 length equals 18 residues. V gave up 2 bases and J gave up 1 base, with 17 bases separating them. Germline V lookup: CDR1 SGHTA, CDR2 FQGNSA. The CDR3, as DNA: TGTGCCAGCAGCTTAAGGATCGGCGGGATGAAGAACACCGGGGAGCTGTTTTTT. Translating gives CASSLRIGGMKNTGELFF.

The chain is built from TRBV28 and TRBJ2-1; tentatively, D is TRBD1 (6 bases). The CDR3 runs 12 residues. The germline V and J ends were trimmed by 6 bases and 7 bases, with 10 bases remaining between them. Germline V gives CDR1 MDHEN, CDR2 SYDVKM. The CDR3 is CASSIQGNEQFF. CDR3 sequence (DNA): TGTGCCAGCAGCATACAGGGAAATGAGCAGTTCTTC.

The genes are TRBV10-2 and TRBJ2-7, with a weak D call TRBD1 (6 bases). Germline CDR1 WSHSY, CDR2 SAAADI. Trimming removed 6 bases at V and 1 base at J, with 13 bases between. The CDR3 runs 14 residues. The CDR3 loop is CASSPLQGSYEQYF. Written as DNA, the CDR3 is TGCGCCAGCAGCCCCTTACAGGGATCCTACGAGCAGTACTTC.

The rearrangement links TRBV24-1 to TRBJ2-2; D might be TRBD1 (6 bases). This CDR3 contains 12 residues. The V gene's germline CDR1 is KGHDR and CDR2 SFDVKD. The V gene lost 9 bases and the J gene lost 5 bases, with 9 bases spanning the gap. CDR3 coding DNA: TGTGCCACCGAAACAGGGACCGGGGAGCTGTTTTTT. Translating gives CATETGTGELFF.

J is TRBJ1-2 and V is TRBV28, with D possibly matching TRBD1 (6 bases). Germline assignment: CDR1 MDHEN and CDR2 SYDVKM. This CDR3 has 14 amino acids. With 4 bases removed from V and 3 bases from J, the gap between germline ends came to 12 bases. In DNA form, the CDR3 reads TGTGCCAGCAGTTCGGGGGGCGCGGACTATGGCTACACCTTC. Residues: CASSSGGADYGYTF.

This clone was seen just once. J is TRBJ2-7 and V is TRBV2; 9 bases line up with TRBD2. The CDR3 totals 17 residues. Germline V gives CDR1 SNHLY, CDR2 FYNNEI. After removal of 4 bases from V and 0 bases from J, the junction contained 10 bases not matched to a gene. The CDR3 DNA follows: TGTGCCAGCAGTGTAAGTCTGCCTAGCGGGATCTCCTACGAGCAGTACTTC. This encodes CASSVSLPSGISYEQYF.

The chain uses TRBV21-1 and TRBJ1-1; the listed D gene, TRBD1, was not tested against the DNA. TRBV21-1 corresponds to a pseudogene. This CDR3 region has 15 residues. For the CDR3, the DNA is TGTGCCAGCAGCCACAATCGGACAGGGGGAGCTGAAGCTTTCTTT. It yields the protein CASSHNRTGGAEAFF.

The chain couples TRBV15 to TRBJ2-1; 11 nucleotides agree with TRBD2. Germline CDR1 is LNHNV and CDR2 is YYDKDF (reference sequence). J gave up 0 bases and V 3 bases, and 7 bases lay outside the gene matches. The CDR3 is 18 residues long. The CDR3: CATSSGTSGPFSYNEQFF. The DNA of the CDR3 is TGTGCCACCAGCAGTGGGACTAGCGGCCCTTTCTCCTACAATGAGCAGTTCTTC. Variable domain in full (rest from reference TRBV15 and TRBJ2-1): DAMVIQNPRYQVTQFGKPVTLSCSQTLNHNVMYWYQQKSSQAPKLLFHYYDKDFNNEADTPDNFQSRRPNTSFCFLDIRSPGLGDTAMYLCATSSGTSGPFSYNEQFFGPGTRLTVL.

The J gene is TRBJ2-6, the V gene TRBV5-1, with TRBD2 matching over 13 bases. The V gene's germline CDR1 is SGHRS and CDR2 YFSETQ. The CDR3 length is 19 residues. After removal of 2 bases from V and 2 bases from J, the junction contained 7 bases not matched to a gene. This CDR3 is CASSFLAGTSGTGANVLTF. The CDR3 DNA reads TGCGCCAGCAGCTTTCTGGCCGGGACTAGCGGGACTGGGGCCAACGTCCTGACTTTC.

The rearrangement joins TRBV5-6 to TRBJ1-1; tentatively, D is TRBD1 (5 bases). Trimming took off 6 bases at V and 0 bases at J, with 12 bases between the two ends. This CDR3 has 14 amino acids. Germline CDR1 SGHDT, CDR2 YYEEEE. The CDR3 region has the DNA TGTGCCAGCATCCTTGGGACGGTGAACACTGAAGCTTTCTTT. Residues: CASILGTVNTEAFF. Full variable domain (rest looked up from reference TRBV5-6 and TRBJ1-1): DAGVTQSPTHLIKTRGQQVTLRCSPKSGHDTVSWYQQALGQGPQFIFQYYEEEERQRGNFPDRFSGHQFPNYSSELNVNALLLGDSALYLCASILGTVNTEAFFGQGTRLTVV.

V and J are TRBV28 and TRBJ1-2; 7 bases are shared with TRBD1. Germline CDR1 MDHEN, CDR2 SYDVKM. The CDR3 runs to 18 residues. V lost 2 bases to trimming and J lost 6 bases; unmatched junction nucleotides: 18. The CDR3 nucleotides read TGTGCCAGCAGTTTACCCACCTATGACAGGGACGCAACTCATGGCTACACCTTC. It codes for CASSLPTYDRDATHGYTF.

J is TRBJ1-2 and V is TRBV2; no reliable D call. From germline, CDR1 is SNHLY and CDR2 FYNNEI. CDR3 size: 14 residues. The V end lost 1 base, the J end lost 7 bases, and 13 bases lay between the germline ends. The CDR3 reads CASSEDPAPSGYTF. In DNA, the CDR3 is TGTGCCAGCAGTGAAGATCCGGCTCCGTCTGGCTACACCTTC.

This sequence joins TRBV29-1 and TRBJ1-5, with D perhaps matching TRBD1 (6 bases). V was pared by 5 bases and J by 8 bases, with 13 bases between. The length of the CDR3 is 12 residues. The germline gives CDR1 SQVTM, CDR2 ANQGSEA. The chain's CDR3 is CSVWVRGKPQHF. As DNA, the CDR3 is TGCAGCGTTTGGGTCAGGGGAAAGCCCCAGCATTTT. The full variable domain, its missing parts supplied by reference TRBV29-1 and TRBJ1-5, is SAVISQKPSRDICQRGTSLTIQCQVDSQVTMMFWYRQQPGQSLTLIATANQGSEATYESGFVIDKFPISRPNLTFSTLTVSNMSPEDSSIYLCSVWVRGKPQHFGDGTRLSIL.

The V gene is TRBV29-1, the J gene TRBJ2-3, with D possibly being TRBD2 (6 bases). The CDR3 has 12 amino acids. Trimming pared 6 bases from V and 4 bases from J, leaving 11 bases between. Germline values: CDR1 SQVTM, CDR2 ANQGSEA. CDR3 sequence reads: CSVERAADTQYF. The DNA of the CDR3 is TGCAGCGTCGAGCGGGCCGCAGATACGCAGTATTTT.

V and J are TRBV4-3 and TRBJ1-1; D not certain. The CDR3 consists of 14 residues. Trimming pared 1 base from V and 4 bases from J, leaving 10 bases between. Germline V gene lookup returns CDR1 LGHNA and CDR2 YSLEER. This CDR3 reads CASSQVVSGTEAFF. The CDR3 coding sequence is TGCGCCAGCAGCCAAGTAGTGTCGGGCACTGAAGCTTTCTTT.

The chain links TRBV21-1 to TRBJ2-1; the table's D call, TRBD2, has no DNA check behind it. TRBV21-1 is a pseudogene. CDR3 length equals 16 residues. CDR3 sequence reads: CASSQPWSGGYNEQFF. The CDR3 DNA follows: TGTGCCAGCAGCCAACCGTGGAGCGGGGGTTACAATGAGCAGTTCTTC.

This sequence joins TRBV5-1 and TRBJ2-1, with D possibly being TRBD1 (5 bases). Germline V gene sequence: CDR1 SGHRS, CDR2 YFSETQ. The CDR3 sequence is 14 residues long. Trimming took 1 base from V and 5 from J, leaving 10 bases between them. CDR3 bases: TGCGCCAGCAGCTTGCAGGGCCTTAACAATGAGCAGTTCTTC. Amino acids: CASSLQGLNNEQFF. The full variable domain, completed using reference TRBV5-1 and TRBJ2-1, is KAGVTQTPRYLIKTRGQQVTLSCSPISGHRSVSWYQQTPGQGLQFLFEYFSETQRNKGNFPGRFSGRQFSNSRSEMNVSTLELGDSALYLCASSLQGLNNEQFFGPGTRLTVL.

The chain joins TRBV27 to TRBJ2-1; D is undetermined. The germline V gene encodes CDR1 MNHEY and CDR2 SMNVEV (reference sequence). The CDR3 has 12 amino acids. The V end lost 5 bases, the J end lost 12 bases, and 14 bases lay between the germline ends. The CDR3 region is CASSATLRRQFF. The CDR3 nucleotides are TGTGCCAGCAGTGCTACACTGCGGCGGCAGTTCTTC.

This rearrangement joins TRBV5-1 to TRBJ2-6, with D uncertain. V was trimmed by 4 bases and J by 0 bases, leaving 17 bases between them. This CDR3 region has 18 residues. Germline values: CDR1 SGHRS, CDR2 YFSETQ. The CDR3 loop reads CASSLGRSPNSGANVLTF. CDR3 nucleotides: TGCGCCAGCAGCCTTGGCAGGTCGCCAAACTCTGGGGCCAACGTCCTGACTTTC.

The V and J genes are TRBV30 and TRBJ2-2, with D hard to call. V lost 7 bases, J lost 3 bases, and 9 bases lay in between. The CDR3 spans 12 residues. The germline V gene has CDR1 GTSNPN and CDR2 SVGIG (reference sequence). The CDR3 here is CASPQYTGELFF. CDR3 coding DNA: TGTGCCTCTCCTCAGTACACCGGGGAGCTGTTTTTT.

CDR3 residues: CASSSDGPGDQPQHF. DNA for the CDR3: TGTGCCAGCAGTTCGGACGGGCCCGGGGATCAGCCCCAGCATTTT. This sequence joins TRBV7-9 and TRBJ1-5; no reliable D call. Trimming cost V 6 bases and J 5 bases, with 17 bases left between them. There are 15 residues in the CDR3. Germline V CDR1 and CDR2: SEHNR, FQNEAQ (reference sequence).

The chain is built from TRBV6-5 and TRBJ2-1; the D is unclear. V was trimmed by 8 bases and J by 7 bases, leaving 12 bases between them. Germline-derived CDR1 and CDR2 are MNHEY and SVGAGI. The length of the CDR3 is 12 residues. The CDR3 here is CASRPVANEQFF. CDR3 bases: TGTGCCAGCCGCCCCGTCGCGAATGAGCAGTTCTTC.

The chain recombines TRBV30 with TRBJ1-6; D possibly corresponds to TRBD1 (5 bases). Deletions cut 6 bases from V and 7 bases from J, with 16 bases between. The CDR3 has 14 amino acids. Germline V lookup: CDR1 GTSNPN, CDR2 SVGIG (reference sequence). The CDR3 protein is CACQPGLENSPLHF. The CDR3 bases are TGTGCCTGCCAGCCGGGACTGGAAAATTCACCCCTCCACTTT.

The chain combines TRBV9 with TRBJ2-5; no definite D call. Trimming cost V 0 bases and J 5 bases, with 8 bases left between them. The CDR3 totals 13 residues. CDR1 SGDLS and CDR2 YYNGEE come from the germline V gene. CDR3 coding DNA: TGTGCCAGCAGCGTAGCTCCCAGGGAGACCCAGTACTTC. Protein: CASSVAPRETQYF. Based on the CDR3 plus reference TRBV9 and TRBJ2-5, the full variable domain is DSGVTQTPKHLITATGQRVTLRCSPRSGDLSVYWYQQSLDQGLQFLIQYYNGEERAKGNILERFSAQQFPDLHSELNLSSLELGDSALYFCASSVAPRETQYFGPGTRLLVL.

This clone occurred once. The chain has TRBV6-6 and TRBJ2-7; 7 nucleotides match TRBD2. The CDR3 loop spans 14 amino acids. Germline V gene data show CDR1 as MNHNY and CDR2 as SVGAGI (reference sequence). V trimming: 3 bases; J trimming: 2 bases; junction bases outside the gene matches: 4. The CDR3 coding sequence is TGTGCCAGCAGTTATGAGCGGGGTGCCTACGAGCAGTACTTC. Its translation: CASSYERGAYEQYF.

The chain links TRBV5-1 to TRBJ2-3; TRBD2 matches 10 bases. Looked up from germline, CDR1 is SGHRS and CDR2 is YFSETQ. The CDR3 length is 17 residues. With 2 bases clipped from V and 3 bases from J, the junction kept 9 bases outside the gene matches. The CDR3 spells CASSFSGRPGGTDTQYF. DNA of the CDR3: TGCGCCAGCAGCTTTAGCGGGAGGCCAGGTGGGACAGATACGCAGTATTTT.

The chain recombines TRBV7-8 with TRBJ2-7; no clear D gene. Trimming shortened V by 1 base and J by 5 bases, and 12 bases separated the two germline ends. CDR3 length equals 14 residues. The V gene's germline CDR1 is SGHVS and CDR2 FQNEAQ. The CDR3 nucleotides are TGTGCCAGCAGCTTAGATTCGGTGGCGGACGAGCAGTACTTC. Residues: CASSLDSVADEQYF.

This rearrangement joins TRBV12-3 or TRBV12-4 to TRBJ2-1; no reliable D call. This CDR3 contains 12 residues. V gave up 4 bases and J gave up 8 bases, with 9 bases separating them. The CDR3 DNA reads TGTGCCAGCAGTTGGACCGCATATGAGCAGTTCTTC. It translates to CASSWTAYEQFF.

The chain joins TRBV7-9 to TRBJ1-4; 7 nucleotides agree with TRBD1. Trimming took 8 bases from V and 6 from J; bases not matched to a gene: 9. The CDR3 totals 14 residues. Germline CDR1 is SEHNR and CDR2 is FQNEAQ (reference sequence). CDR3 nucleotides: TGTGCCAGCGTAGGAGGGGGCGGAGATGAAAAACTGTTTTTT. Its protein is CASVGGGGDEKLFF. Using reference TRBV7-9 and TRBJ1-4 for the parts outside the CDR3, the full variable domain is DTGVSQNPRHKITKRGQNVTFRCDPISEHNRLYWYRQTLGQGPEFLTYFQNEAQLEKSRLLSDRFSAERPKGSFSTLEIQRTEQGDSAMYLCASVGGGGDEKLFFGSGTQLSVL.

V is TRBV12-5 and J is TRBJ1-6; TRBD1 is a possible D gene (6 bases). Germline CDR1 is LGHNT and CDR2 is FRNRAP. Trimming left V 3 bases short and J 11 bases short, with 14 bases between. There are 14 residues in the CDR3. The chain's CDR3 is CASGFGGYDPPLHF. CDR3 bases: TGTGCTAGTGGTTTTGGGGGCTACGACCCACCCCTCCACTTT.

CDR3 sequence reads: CASNAASNYGYTF. The CDR3 DNA is TGTGCCAGCAACGCAGCCTCTAACTATGGCTACACCTTC. This sequence joins TRBV7-3 and TRBJ1-2; D is uncertain. Germline CDR1 is SGHTA and CDR2 is FQGTGA. The CDR3 sequence is 13 residues long. V was trimmed by 7 bases and J by 0 bases, leaving 9 bases between them.

The chain couples TRBV11-2 to TRBJ2-7, with TRBD1 matching over 7 bases. V gave up 5 bases and J gave up 3 bases; unmatched junction bases: 4. The CDR3 has 13 amino acids. Germline CDR1 reads SGHAT; CDR2 reads FQNNGV. The DNA of the CDR3 is TGTGCCAGCAGCCTCGGACAGGACTACGAGCAGTACTTC. Protein: CASSLGQDYEQYF.